This is a list of T cell receptor beta chains from one sample in a study of response to subunit inactivated influenza vaccine. TCRdb redid the calling of the RT-PCR reads with MiXCR, one entry per CDR3 protein. The data show 500,000 to 600,000 distinct CDR3 sequences, with about 15% seen just once and over 2.5% held by the top ten. The source material was CD4+ T cells sorted from PBMCs, sampled 23 months after vaccination. These receptor sequences come from a man in his fifties or sixties who received an inactivated influenza vaccine. CDR3s include the opening cysteine and the closing phenylalanine or tryptophan. The order of the fields is D gene, V gene, J gene, clone size, CDR3 DNA, CDR3 protein. D genes are given only for firm matches. Only part of the rows carry a size: once, few, many, or a class if the clone is expanded.

>TRBD1|TRBV27|TRBJ2-7|few
TGTGCCAGCAGTATTCCCGGACAGGGGCACTACGAGCAGTACTTC
CASSIPGQGHYEQYF
>TRBD1|TRBV5-4|TRBJ2-7|.
TGTGCCAGCAGCTTGGCACGGGGCAGGGGGACGGGAGAGCAGTACTTC
CASSLARGRGTGEQYF
>.|TRBV20-1|TRBJ2-3|few
TGCAGTGCTAGTGAGATGGATACGCAGTATTTT
CSASEMDTQYF
>TRBD2|TRBV20-1|TRBJ2-1|.
TGCAGTGCTAGCGGGAGGGCCGAGGCTTACAATTACAATGAGCAGTTCTTC
CSASGRAEAYNYNEQFF
>TRBD2|TRBV7-2|TRBJ2-3|.
TGTGCCAGCAGCACCCGGACTAGCGCGCAGTATTTT
CASSTRTSAQYF
>.|TRBV12-3/TRBV12-4|TRBJ1-1|.
TGTGCCAGCAGGCCCGGAATTTGGAACACTGAAGCTTTCTTT
CASRPGIWNTEAFF
>.|TRBV20-1|TRBJ2-3|.
TGCAGTGCTAGAGACGGCGGGGGCACAGATACGCAGTATTTT
CSARDGGGTDTQYF
>.|TRBV28|TRBJ2-5|.
TGTGCCAGCAGCGCCTCTGAACAGTACTTC
CASSASEQYF
>TRBD1|TRBV7-2|TRBJ1-5|.
TGTGCCAGCAGCTTACGGACAGGCTGGAGCAATCAGCCCCAGCATTTT
CASSLRTGWSNQPQHF
>TRBD2|TRBV20-1|TRBJ2-3|.
TGCAGTGCTAGTTTATTAGCGGGGGAGCTCGCAGATACGCAGTATTTT
CSASLLAGELADTQYF
>TRBD1|TRBV5-1|TRBJ1-1|many
TGCGCCAGCACCGGACAGGGTTTGAGCGGCAGTGAAGCTTTCTTT
CASTGQGLSGSEAFF
>TRBD1|TRBV5-1|TRBJ2-7|.
TGCGCCAGCAGCTTCGGCGCACAGGGGGCTGTCTACGAGCAGTACTTC
CASSFGAQGAVYEQYF
>TRBD2|TRBV19|TRBJ2-5|.
TGTGCCAGTAGTTCCTCCGGGACTACGAAAGAGACCCAGTACTTC
CASSSSGTTKETQYF
>.|TRBV12-3/TRBV12-4|TRBJ1-6|.
TGTGCCAGCAGTTTGAGGGACACTCGTTTTGGATCACCCCTCCACTTT
CASSLRDTRFGSPLHF
>.|TRBV12-3/TRBV12-4|TRBJ2-1|.
TGTGCCAGCAGTCGCGAGTACAATGAGCAGTTCTTC
CASSREYNEQFF
>.|TRBV6-1|TRBJ2-6|few
TGTGCCAGCAGTCGCACCACAGGGTCTGGGGCCAACGTCCTGACTTTC
CASSRTTGSGANVLTF
>.|TRBV12-3/TRBV12-4|TRBJ2-2|few
TGTGCCAGCAGCACAATACCGAACACCGGGGAGCTGTTTTTT
CASSTIPNTGELFF
>.|TRBV7-2|TRBJ2-5|.
TGTGCCAGCAGCTTAAATCGGAAAGAGACCCAGTACTTC
CASSLNRKETQYF
>TRBD1|TRBV29-1|TRBJ2-2|many
TGCAGCACCAGGGGGCAGAGCACCGGGGAGCTGTTTTTT
CSTRGQSTGELFF
>.|TRBV12-3/TRBV12-4|TRBJ2-4|few
TGTGCCAGCACTTGGCGAGAAAACATTCAGTACTTC
CASTWRENIQYF
>TRBD2|TRBV9|TRBJ2-7|few
TGTGCCAGCAGCGTATCGACTAGCGGAGATATGGGGGAGCAGTACTTC
CASSVSTSGDMGEQYF
>.|TRBV5-1|TRBJ2-2|few
TGCGCCAGCAGCTTACAAGACACCGGGGAGCTGTTTTTT
CASSLQDTGELFF
>.|TRBV29-1|TRBJ1-1|few
TGCAGCACAGGGTGGAGTGAAGCTTTCTTT
CSTGWSEAFF
>.|TRBV5-1|TRBJ2-7|.
TGCGCCAGCAGTCCCGCCCCCCCCGGCTACGAGCAGTACTTC
CASSPAPPGYEQYF
>TRBD1|TRBV9|TRBJ2-2|.
TGTGCCAGCAGCGTCGGGACAGGGGGTTTGACCGGGGAGCTGTTTTTT
CASSVGTGGLTGELFF
>.|TRBV9|TRBJ2-1|many
TGTGCCAGCAGTGGTAGCGGAAACTACTACAATGAGCAGTTCTTC
CASSGSGNYYNEQFF
>.|TRBV5-1|TRBJ2-1|few
TGCGCCAGCAGCTTGATGGGGGACTATGAGCAGTTCTTC
CASSLMGDYEQFF
>.|TRBV30|TRBJ2-3|few
TGTGCCTGGGATTACACAGATACGCAGTATTTT
CAWDYTDTQYF
>.|TRBV20-1|TRBJ2-5|few
TGCAGTGCTCGGGACGGGACCCAAGAGACCCAGTACTTC
CSARDGTQETQYF
>.|TRBV20-1|TRBJ1-2|.
TGCAGTGCTAGAGATCCCGGGGGGTTGGGGGCCCTTAACTATGGCTACACCTTC
CSARDPGGLGALNYGYTF
>.|TRBV20-1|TRBJ1-1|.
TGCAGTGCTAGTTGGGACCTGAACACTGAAGCTTTCTTT
CSASWDLNTEAFF
>.|TRBV11-1|TRBJ2-1|few
TGTGCCAGCAGCTTTGGGGCCGAGGCCGGGGATGAGCAGTTCTTC
CASSFGAEAGDEQFF
>TRBD1|TRBV5-1|TRBJ2-2|many
TGCGCCAGCACCGCCGCCTTGACAGGGGCGGGCGGGGAGCTGTTTTTT
CASTAALTGAGGELFF
>.|TRBV9|TRBJ2-5|few
TGTGCCAGCAGCGTCTCCGAGGGGGCCCAGTACTTC
CASSVSEGAQYF
>.|TRBV4-1|TRBJ2-3|few
TGCGCCAGCAGCCAAGAATGGAGGTTAGGCACAGATACGCAGTATTTT
CASSQEWRLGTDTQYF
>TRBD1|TRBV6-5|TRBJ2-7|.
TGTGCCAGCAGTTGGCGGACAGGGAGCTCCTACGAGCAGTACTTC
CASSWRTGSSYEQYF
>.|TRBV15|TRBJ2-5|many
TGTGCCACCAGCAGAGGGCAGAACCAAGAGACCCAGTACTTC
CATSRGQNQETQYF
>.|TRBV10-1|TRBJ1-4|.
TGCGCCAGCAGTGATCCCAGCCTGGGAAAACTGTTTTTT
CASSDPSLGKLFF
>.|TRBV5-5|TRBJ2-2|few
TGTGCCAGCAGCTTGTTCCAGGGTGGCACCGGGGAGCTGTTTTTT
CASSLFQGGTGELFF
>.|TRBV7-3|TRBJ2-5|.
TGTGCCAGCAGCGAAACAGGGATTGGGACCCAGTACTTC
CASSETGIGTQYF
>TRBD2|TRBV11-2|TRBJ2-1|.
TGTGCCAGCAGCACCCTTAGCGGGAATTCCTACAATGAGCAGTTCTTC
CASSTLSGNSYNEQFF
>TRBD1|TRBV7-9|TRBJ1-2|few
TGTGCCAGCAGCCAGACAGGGAGGGGAGGCTACACCTTC
CASSQTGRGGYTF
>.|TRBV5-1|TRBJ1-2|few
TGCGCCAGCAGCTTGGGGCAGGCGTACTATGGCTACACCTTC
CASSLGQAYYGYTF
>TRBD2|TRBV2|TRBJ2-1|few
TGTGCCAGCAAGGAGGGAGGGCTCTACAATGAGCAGTTCTTC
CASKEGGLYNEQFF